Below, 19 T cell receptor beta chains from the same sample are listed, as sequenced in a study of blood T cells in healthy people across ages. Alongside a J-beta primer mix, a sample-barcoded 5' primer served in a second PCR lasting about 6 to 12 cycles. One entry per CDR3 protein results from TCRdb running MiXCR on the 5' RACE reads. The sample contains about 760,000 distinct CDR3 sequences, just over 55% of which appear only once. The sequencing sample was made of blood. The receptors were gathered from a man aged 40-50 years in good health.

The V call is TRBV9, the J call TRBJ2-1, with TRBD1 matching 10 bases. There are 16 residues in the CDR3. CDR1 is SGDLS, CDR2 YYNGEE, per germline. Trimming cost V 3 bases and J 2 bases; bases outside gene matches: 5. This chain's CDR3 is CASSEGGTGAYNEQFF. The CDR3, as DNA: TGTGCCAGCAGCGAGGGGGGGACAGGGGCCTACAATGAGCAGTTCTTC.

The sample holds a few counts of this clonotype. This rearrangement joins TRBV13 to TRBJ1-2; unclear D gene. This CDR3 comprises 17 residues. Germline lookup yields CDR1 PRHDT and CDR2 FYEKMQ (reference sequence). Trimming left V 1 base short and J 6 bases short, with 21 bases between. The CDR3 spells CASSLAAAGGLINGYTF. For the CDR3, the DNA is TGTGCCAGCAGCTTAGCCGCGGCCGGAGGTCTCATAAATGGCTACACCTTC. Based on the CDR3 plus reference TRBV13 and TRBJ1-2, the full variable domain is AAGVIQSPRHLIKEKRETATLKCYPIPRHDTVYWYQQGPGQDPQFLISFYEKMQSDKGSIPDRFSAQQFSDYHSELNMSSLELGDSALYFCASSLAAAGGLINGYTFGSGTRLTVV.

This clonotype was counted ten times or more. The V and J genes are TRBV4-1 and TRBJ2-4, with TRBD1 as a possible D gene (6 bases). V lost 0 bases and J 2 bases, leaving 23 bases between the germline ends. This CDR3 is 20 amino acids long. The germline V gene encodes CDR1 MGHRA and CDR2 YSYEKL. The CDR3 DNA reads TGCGCCAGCAGCCAAGACCGGCCAGGGGCTGGACTGACATCCAAAAACATTCAGTACTTC. Protein sequence: CASSQDRPGAGLTSKNIQYF.

This chain's CDR3 is CSASHPKRGTDQETQYF. CDR3 sequence (DNA): TGCAGTGCTAGCCACCCTAAGAGGGGGACAGACCAAGAGACCCAGTACTTC. The genes are TRBV20-1 and TRBJ2-5, with 7 positions matching TRBD1. Losses at the gene ends were 3 bases for V and 0 bases for J; bases not matched to a gene: 13. CDR3 length equals 17 residues. Germline assignment: CDR1 DFQATT and CDR2 SNEGSKA (reference sequence).

This clonotype was observed a handful of times. This chain joins TRBV28 and TRBJ2-5, with 10 bases that match TRBD2. The CDR3 extends over 15 amino acids. The germline CDR1 and CDR2 sequences are MDHEN and SYDVKM. Losses at the gene ends were 5 bases for V and 7 bases for J; bases not matched to a gene: 10. CDR3 loop: CASSLAGANHGTQYF. CDR3 in DNA: TGTGCCAGCAGTCTAGCGGGGGCCAACCACGGGACCCAGTACTTC. Supplemented by reference TRBV28 and TRBJ2-5, the full variable domain reads DVKVTQSSRYLVKRTGEKVFLECVQDMDHENMFWYRQDPGLGLRLIYFSYDVKMKEKGDIPEGYSVSREKKERFSLILESASTNQTSMYLCASSLAGANHGTQYFGPGTRLLVL.

The V and J genes are TRBV12-3 or TRBV12-4 and TRBJ1-2; 9 bases map to TRBD1. Germline trimming cut 10 bases from V and 8 bases from J; bases unmatched to any gene: 14. The CDR3 contains 14 residues. DNA for the CDR3: TGTGCCACCATTAAGGGACAGGGTTCGTGGGGCTACACCTTC. It encodes CATIKGQGSWGYTF.

The chain recombines TRBV12-3 or TRBV12-4 with TRBJ2-5; a possible D gene is TRBD2 (5 bases). V gave up 7 bases and J gave up 4 bases, with 13 bases separating them. CDR3 length equals 13 residues. The DNA of the CDR3 is TGTGCCAGCATAAGCGGAGAGCGAGAGACCCAGTACTTC. Its translation is CASISGERETQYF.

With regard to this clonotype: The junction departs from germline at one end; a sequencing error may be responsible. This sequence joins TRBV7-7 and TRBJ1-5, with D unresolved. Germline V gene data show CDR1 as SSHAT and CDR2 as FNYEAQ (reference sequence). The CDR3 covers 13 residues. CDR3 region: CASSLDHNQPQHF. DNA of the CDR3: TGTGCTAGCAGCTTAGATCACAATCAGCCCCAGCATTTT. The whole variable domain, remainder taken from reference TRBV7-7 and TRBJ1-5, is GAGVSQSPRYKVTKRGQDVTLRCDPISSHATLYWYQQALGQGPEFLTYFNYEAQPDKSGLPSDRFSAERPEGSISTLTIQRTEQRDSAMYRCASSLDHNQPQHFGDGTRLSIL.

The chain uses TRBV6-5 and TRBJ2-3, with D tentatively TRBD2 (6 bases). The CDR3 totals 15 residues. The V gene lost 8 bases and the J gene lost 2 bases, with 17 bases spanning the gap. Germline lookup yields CDR1 MNHEY and CDR2 SVGAGI. CDR3 in DNA: TGTGCCAGCTCCACCGCGGGACGGTTCACAGATACGCAGTATTTT. It yields the protein CASSTAGRFTDTQYF.

The V and J genes are TRBV10-3 and TRBJ2-1; 13 bases fit TRBD2. This CDR3 region has 16 residues. V lost 6 bases, J lost 2 bases, and 4 bases stayed unmatched. Germline V gene data show CDR1 as ENHRY and CDR2 as SYGVKD. In nucleotides, the CDR3 is TGTGCCATCAGCCGGACTAGCGGGGGAGCCTACAATGAGCAGTTCTTC. This encodes CAISRTSGGAYNEQFF.

In its sample, this clonotype was seen a few times. The chain couples TRBV20-1 to TRBJ2-7, with TRBD1 as a possible D gene (5 bases). V lost 6 bases to trimming and J lost 2 bases, with 11 bases between them. The V gene's germline CDR1 is DFQATT and CDR2 SNEGSKA (reference sequence). The CDR3 sequence is 12 residues long. CDR3: CSATTDTYEQYF. CDR3 nucleotide sequence: TGCAGTGCAACGACGGACACCTACGAGCAGTACTTC.

This clonotype was counted a few times. The chain links TRBV6-5 to TRBJ2-1, with D possibly being TRBD1 or TRBD2 (5 bases each). CDR1 is MNHEY, CDR2 SVGAGI, per germline. The CDR3 sequence is 13 residues long. V gave up 6 bases and J gave up 8 bases, with 14 bases separating them. The CDR3 region is CASRDSGFDEQFF. Written as DNA, the CDR3 is TGTGCCAGCAGGGACTCAGGGTTTGATGAGCAGTTCTTC.

The CDR3 reads CASSLFADRGHGYTF. In DNA, the CDR3 is TGTGCCAGCAGTTTATTTGCCGACAGGGGCCATGGCTACACCTTC. The rearrangement joins TRBV28 to TRBJ1-2; 8 nucleotides align to TRBD1. Unmatched junction bases numbered 7, after V lost 1 base and J lost 6 bases. The CDR3 covers 15 residues. The germline gives CDR1 MDHEN, CDR2 SYDVKM.

V usage is TRBV27 and J usage is TRBJ2-1; the D is unclear. The CDR3 sequence is 16 residues long. Germline lookup yields CDR1 MNHEY and CDR2 SMNVEV (reference sequence). Trimming removed 5 bases at V and 1 base at J, with 15 bases between. In nucleotides, the CDR3 is TGTGCCAGCAGTGGAACCAGCGTCGTATCCTACAATGAGCAGTTCTTC. Amino acids: CASSGTSVVSYNEQFF.

The chain joins TRBV29-1 to TRBJ1-1, with TRBD1 as a possible D gene (5 bases). V dropped 3 bases and J dropped 10 bases, with 12 bases sitting between them. CDR3 size: 11 residues. CDR1 and CDR2 (germline): SQVTM, ANQGSEA. The CDR3 loop is CSVDPTERAFF. The CDR3 bases are TGCAGCGTTGACCCGACAGAGAGAGCTTTCTTT.

This chain joins TRBV10-3 and TRBJ1-4; D not resolved. V lost 4 bases, J lost 4 bases, and 13 bases lay in between. CDR1 is ENHRY and CDR2 is SYGVKD in the germline V gene. The CDR3 is made up of 15 amino acids. This CDR3 reads CAISGEAGHNEKLFF. In DNA, the CDR3 is TGTGCCATCAGTGGTGAGGCAGGCCATAATGAAAAACTGTTTTTT.

This clonotype occurred many times. The chain combines TRBV3-1 with TRBJ2-6; no clear D gene. CDR1 and CDR2 (germline): LGHDT, YNNKEL (reference sequence). V gave up 0 bases and J gave up 0 bases, with 9 bases separating them. The CDR3 runs 17 residues. CDR3 region: CASSQDRPSSGANVLTF. The CDR3 DNA is TGTGCCAGCAGCCAAGATCGTCCGAGCTCTGGGGCCAACGTCCTGACTTTC.

The chain combines TRBV20-1 with TRBJ2-3, with unresolved D. The germline gives CDR1 DFQATT, CDR2 SNEGSKA (reference sequence). V lost 0 bases and J lost 2, with 12 bases in between. The CDR3 is 15 residues long. The CDR3 coding sequence is TGCAGTGCTAGAGATCAAAGTCGGGCCACAGATACGCAGTATTTT. Translating gives CSARDQSRATDTQYF.

J is TRBJ2-1 and V is TRBV27; D might be TRBD1 (5 bases). Near its end, the DNA agrees better with TRBJ2-7, so the J call may be wrong. Germline-derived CDR1 and CDR2 are MNHEY and SMNVEV (reference sequence). The CDR3 length is 17 residues. The CDR3 protein is CASNGVTGQGEFYEQYF. The CDR3 nucleotides are TGTGCCAGCAATGGGGTTACAGGTCAAGGGGAATTCTACGAGCAGTACTTC.